This TCR beta chain derives from a study of control samples from healthy donors and cancer patients. The V gene lost 1 base and the J gene lost 8 bases, with 3 bases spanning the gap. The CDR3 is made up of 11 amino acids. Germline V gene lookup returns CDR1 LGHDT and CDR2 YNNKEL (reference sequence). This table comes from immunoSEQ multiplex PCR, and its TCRdb copy is limited to in-frame clones, with some not included. Of around 150,000 clones listed, approximately 90% are singletons. The rearrangement joins TRBV3-1 (or the pseudogene TRBV3-2) to TRBJ2-1; no clear D. This TCR came from a man aged 25 to 45 in good health. The source material was blood. The CDR3 protein is CASSQVDEQFF. CDR3 bases: TGTGCCAGCAGCCAAGTGGATGAGCAGTTCTTC.